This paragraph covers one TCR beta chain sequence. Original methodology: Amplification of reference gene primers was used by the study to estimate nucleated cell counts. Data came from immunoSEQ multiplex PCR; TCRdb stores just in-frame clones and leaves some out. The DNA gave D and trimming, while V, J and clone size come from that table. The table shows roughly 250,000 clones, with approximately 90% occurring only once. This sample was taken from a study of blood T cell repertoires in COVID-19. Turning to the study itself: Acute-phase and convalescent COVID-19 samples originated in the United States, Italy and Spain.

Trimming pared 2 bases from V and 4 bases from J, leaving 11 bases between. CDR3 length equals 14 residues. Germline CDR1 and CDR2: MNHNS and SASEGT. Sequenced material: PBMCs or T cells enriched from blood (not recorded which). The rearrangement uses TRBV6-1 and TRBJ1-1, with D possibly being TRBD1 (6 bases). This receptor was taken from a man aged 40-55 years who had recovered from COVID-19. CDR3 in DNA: TGTGCCAGCAGTGAATACACAGGGACCACTGAAGCTTTCTTT. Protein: CASSEYTGTTEAFF.